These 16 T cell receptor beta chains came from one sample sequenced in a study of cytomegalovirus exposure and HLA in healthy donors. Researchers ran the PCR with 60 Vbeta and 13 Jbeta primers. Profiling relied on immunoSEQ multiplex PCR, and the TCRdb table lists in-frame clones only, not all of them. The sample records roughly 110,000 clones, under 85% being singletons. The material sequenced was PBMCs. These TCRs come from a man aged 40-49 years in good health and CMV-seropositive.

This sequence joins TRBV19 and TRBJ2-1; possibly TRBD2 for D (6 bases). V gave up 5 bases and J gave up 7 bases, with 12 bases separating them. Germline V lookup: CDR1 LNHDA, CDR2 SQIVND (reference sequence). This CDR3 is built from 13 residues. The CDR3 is CASSPHGGNEQFF. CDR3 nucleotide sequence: TGTGCCAGTAGTCCACATGGGGGGAATGAGCAGTTCTTC.

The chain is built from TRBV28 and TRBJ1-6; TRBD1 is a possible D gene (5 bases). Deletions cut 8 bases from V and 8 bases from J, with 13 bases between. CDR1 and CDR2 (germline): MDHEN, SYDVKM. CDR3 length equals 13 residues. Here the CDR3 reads CASYRVGDSPLHF. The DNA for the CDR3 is TGTGCCAGCTATAGGGTAGGGGATTCACCCCTCCACTTT. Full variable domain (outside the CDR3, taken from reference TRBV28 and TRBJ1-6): DVKVTQSSRYLVKRTGEKVFLECVQDMDHENMFWYRQDPGLGLRLIYFSYDVKMKEKGDIPEGYSVSREKKERFSLILESASTNQTSMYLCASYRVGDSPLHFGNGTRLTVT.

As DNA, the CDR3 is TGTGCCAGCAGCCCAGGACAGGCCTTACGGTGGGACTACGAGCAGTACTTC. The encoded protein is CASSPGQALRWDYEQYF. The chain has TRBV5-6 and TRBJ2-7, with TRBD1 matching over 7 bases. There are 17 residues in the CDR3. Per germline, CDR1 SGHDT and CDR2 YYEEEE. V lost 4 bases and J lost 3; bases outside the gene matches: 16. The complete variable domain, with remaining parts taken from reference TRBV5-6 and TRBJ2-7, reads DAGVTQSPTHLIKTRGQQVTLRCSPKSGHDTVSWYQQALGQGPQFIFQYYEEEERQRGNFPDRFSGHQFPNYSSELNVNALLLGDSALYLCASSPGQALRWDYEQYFGPGTRLTVT.

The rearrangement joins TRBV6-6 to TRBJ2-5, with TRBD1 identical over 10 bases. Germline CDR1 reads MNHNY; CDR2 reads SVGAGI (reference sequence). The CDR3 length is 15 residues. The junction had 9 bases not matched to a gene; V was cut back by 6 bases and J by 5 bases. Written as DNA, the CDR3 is TGTGCCAGCAGCCGCAGGGACAGGGGTTTGGAGACCCAGTACTTC. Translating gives CASSRRDRGLETQYF.

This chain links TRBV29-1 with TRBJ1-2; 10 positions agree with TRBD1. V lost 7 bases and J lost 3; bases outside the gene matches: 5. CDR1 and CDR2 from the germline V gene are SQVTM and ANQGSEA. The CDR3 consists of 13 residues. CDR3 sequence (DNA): TGCAGCGCAACCGGGACAGGGGACTATGGCTACACCTTC. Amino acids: CSATGTGDYGYTF.

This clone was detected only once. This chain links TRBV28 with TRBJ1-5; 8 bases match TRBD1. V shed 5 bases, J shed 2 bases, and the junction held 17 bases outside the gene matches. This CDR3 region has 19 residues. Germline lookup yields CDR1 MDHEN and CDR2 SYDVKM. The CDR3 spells CASSLYAGTGPIGNQPQHF. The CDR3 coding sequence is TGTGCCAGCAGTCTTTACGCCGGGACAGGCCCCATCGGCAATCAGCCCCAGCATTTT.

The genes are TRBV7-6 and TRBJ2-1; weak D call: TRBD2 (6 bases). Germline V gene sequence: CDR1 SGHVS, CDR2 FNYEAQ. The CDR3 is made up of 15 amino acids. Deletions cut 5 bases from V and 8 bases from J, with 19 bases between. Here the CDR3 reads CASSPGGSSVHEQFF. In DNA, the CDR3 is TGTGCCAGCAGCCCAGGAGGGTCTAGCGTGCATGAGCAGTTCTTC.

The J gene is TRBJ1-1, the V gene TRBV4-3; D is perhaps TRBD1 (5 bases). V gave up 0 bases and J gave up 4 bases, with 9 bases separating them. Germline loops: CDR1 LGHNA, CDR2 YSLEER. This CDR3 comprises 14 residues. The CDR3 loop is CASSQERGSTEAFF. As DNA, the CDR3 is TGCGCCAGCAGCCAAGAGCGGGGGTCCACTGAAGCTTTCTTT.

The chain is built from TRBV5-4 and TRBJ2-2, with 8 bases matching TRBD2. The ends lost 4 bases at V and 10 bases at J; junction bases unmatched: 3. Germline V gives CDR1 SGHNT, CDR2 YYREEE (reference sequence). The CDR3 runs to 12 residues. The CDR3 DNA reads TGTGCCAGCAGCCCGCGGGGGGCGGAGCTGTTTTTT. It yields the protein CASSPRGAELFF.

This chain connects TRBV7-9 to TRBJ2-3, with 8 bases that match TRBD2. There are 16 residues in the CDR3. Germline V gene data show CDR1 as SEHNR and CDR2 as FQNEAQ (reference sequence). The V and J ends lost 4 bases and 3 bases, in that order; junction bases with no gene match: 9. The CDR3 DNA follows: TGTGCCAGCAGCTCCCGTGTAGCGGGGAGAACAGATACGCAGTATTTT. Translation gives CASSSRVAGRTDTQYF.

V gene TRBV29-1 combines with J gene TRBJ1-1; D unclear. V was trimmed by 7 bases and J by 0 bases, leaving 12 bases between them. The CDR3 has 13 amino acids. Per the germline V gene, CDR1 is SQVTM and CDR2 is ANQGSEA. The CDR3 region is CSGFHGVNTEAFF. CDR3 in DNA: TGCAGCGGGTTTCACGGGGTGAACACTGAAGCTTTCTTT.

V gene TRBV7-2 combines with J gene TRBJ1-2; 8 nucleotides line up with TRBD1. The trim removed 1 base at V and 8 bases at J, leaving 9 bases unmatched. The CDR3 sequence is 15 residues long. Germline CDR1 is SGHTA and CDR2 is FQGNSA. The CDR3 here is CASSLERTGRRGYTF. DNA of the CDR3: TGTGCCAGCAGCTTAGAAAGGACAGGGCGACGAGGCTACACCTTC. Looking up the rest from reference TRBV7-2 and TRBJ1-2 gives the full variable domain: GAGVSQSPSNKVTEKGKDVELRCDPISGHTALYWYRQSLGQGLEFLIYFQGNSAPDKSGLPSDRFSAERTGGSVSTLTIQRTQQEDSAVYLCASSLERTGRRGYTFGSGTRLTVV.

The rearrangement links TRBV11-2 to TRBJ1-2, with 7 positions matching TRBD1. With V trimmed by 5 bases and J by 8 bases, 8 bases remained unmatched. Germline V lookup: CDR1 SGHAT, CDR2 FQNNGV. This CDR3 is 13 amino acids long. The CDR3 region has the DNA TGTGCCAGCAGCCGAGACAGGGTGTACGGCTACACCTTC. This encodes CASSRDRVYGYTF.

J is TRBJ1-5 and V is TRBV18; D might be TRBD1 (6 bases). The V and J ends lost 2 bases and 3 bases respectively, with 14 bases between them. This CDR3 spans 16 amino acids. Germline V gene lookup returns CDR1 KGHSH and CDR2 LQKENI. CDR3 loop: CASSPSGGGPNQPQHF. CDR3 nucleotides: TGTGCCAGCTCACCATCGGGGGGCGGCCCCAATCAGCCCCAGCATTTT.

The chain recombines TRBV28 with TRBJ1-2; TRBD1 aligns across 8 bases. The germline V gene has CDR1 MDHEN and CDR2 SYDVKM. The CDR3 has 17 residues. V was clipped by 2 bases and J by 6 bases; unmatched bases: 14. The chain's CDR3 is CASSLTILQGAQNGYTF. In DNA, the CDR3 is TGTGCCAGCAGTTTAACCATCCTTCAGGGGGCTCAGAATGGCTACACCTTC.

The CDR3 coding sequence is TGTGCCAGCTCACCGGGACAGCATCAGCCCCAGCATTTT. This encodes CASSPGQHQPQHF. V and J are TRBV18 and TRBJ1-5; 7 positions match TRBD1. Germline trimming cut 3 bases from V and 5 bases from J; bases unmatched to any gene: 1. There are 13 residues in the CDR3. Germline-derived CDR1 and CDR2 are KGHSH and LQKENI.